The clone carrying this TCR beta chain has a handful of counts. Antigen specificity is unknown. The read falls 3 residues short of the CDR3 end, and the missing part is taken from the germline J gene. The repertoire was sequenced with immunoSEQ multiplex PCR; TCRdb's copy has only in-frame clones and lacks some. This sample has 40,000 to 55,000 clones and no singletons, with over 9.5% in the ten largest. The CDR3 has 15 amino acids. Germline V gene data show CDR1 as SGHTA and CDR2 as FQGNSA. These data belong to a study of T cell clonality in common variable immunodeficiency. Study outcomes and limitations: CVID patient heterogeneity limited repertoire-clinical complication correlations. Common variable immunodeficiency TCR beta sequences reportedly had fewer deletions and N-nucleotide insertions. Compared with healthy controls, CVID subjects showed increased TCRbeta clonality, mostly in about a third.

This chain connects TRBV7-2 to TRBJ1-2; 7 positions match TRBD1. The source material was peripheral blood mononuclear cells. The receptor was derived from a person aged 18 to 70 in good health. CDR3 region: CASSETGTEIGGYTF. The DNA read from the CDR3 is TGTGCCAGCAGCGAGACAGGGACAGAAATAGGCGGC.